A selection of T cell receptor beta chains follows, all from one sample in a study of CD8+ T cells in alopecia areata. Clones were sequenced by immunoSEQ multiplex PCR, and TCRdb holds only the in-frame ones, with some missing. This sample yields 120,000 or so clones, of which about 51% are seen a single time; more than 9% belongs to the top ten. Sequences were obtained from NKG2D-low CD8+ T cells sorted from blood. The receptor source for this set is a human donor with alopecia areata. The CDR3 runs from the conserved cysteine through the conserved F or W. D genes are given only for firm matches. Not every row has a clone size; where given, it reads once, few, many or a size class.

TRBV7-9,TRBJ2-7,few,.,TGTGCCAGCAGCTTAGATCCCTACGAGCAGTACTTC,CASSLDPYEQYF
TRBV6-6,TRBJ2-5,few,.,TGTGCCAGCAGCCACCCCGGGGGCCAGGAGACCCAGTACTTC,CASSHPGGQETQYF
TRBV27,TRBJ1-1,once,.,TGTGCCAGCAGTTTATGGGCGAACACTGAAGCTTTCTTT,CASSLWANTEAFF
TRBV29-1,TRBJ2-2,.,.,TGCAGCGTTGAAGACCGGGACAAACCGACCGGGGAGCTGTTTTTT,CSVEDRDKPTGELFF
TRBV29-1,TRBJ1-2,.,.,TGCAGCGCTGGACCCTTAAGGCTACTTCTCCCAAACTATGGCTACACCTTC,CSAGPLRLLLPNYGYTF
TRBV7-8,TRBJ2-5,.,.,TGTGCCAGCAGCTTAATGGCAGATTACCAAGAGACCCAGTACTTC,CASSLMADYQETQYF
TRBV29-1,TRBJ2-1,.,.,TGCAGCGTTAGCGCAAGGGAGCAGTTCTTC,CSVSAREQFF
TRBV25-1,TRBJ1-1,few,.,TGTGCCAGCAGTGATTTGGAAGAACGGAACACTGAAGCTTTCTTT,CASSDLEERNTEAFF
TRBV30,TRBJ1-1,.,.,TGTGCCTCAGACACCGAACTTGAAGCTTTCTTT,CASDTELEAFF
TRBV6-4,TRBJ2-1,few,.,TGTGCCAGCAGTGACTCAAGTTCTCTGCCCCTATTCTTC,CASSDSSSLPLFF
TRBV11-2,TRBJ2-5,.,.,TGTGCCAGCAGCTTAGTTGCAGGGCCAGAGACCCAGTACTTC,CASSLVAGPETQYF
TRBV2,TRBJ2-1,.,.,TGTGCCAGCGGCAGCCACTACAATGAGCAGTTCTTC,CASGSHYNEQFF
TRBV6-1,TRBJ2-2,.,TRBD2,TGTGCCAGCAGTGAGCCCCGGGGGGGATCGATCAACACCGGGGAGCTGTTTTTT,CASSEPRGGSINTGELFF
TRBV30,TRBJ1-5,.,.,TGTGCCTGGAGTCCCAGTTCCATTGGTGAGCCCCAGCATTTT,CAWSPSSIGEPQHF
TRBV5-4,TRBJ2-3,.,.,TGTGCCACCCAAAATCGACAGACTAGCACAGATACGCAGTATTTT,CATQNRQTSTDTQYF
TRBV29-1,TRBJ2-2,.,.,.,CSVPTGRRAGELFF
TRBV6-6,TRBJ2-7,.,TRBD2,TGTGCCAGCAGTATAGCGGGAGGATCCTACGAGCAGTACTTC,CASSIAGGSYEQYF
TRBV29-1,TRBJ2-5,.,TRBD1,TGCAGCGTTGTTGGGACAGGGGAAGAGACCCAGTACTTC,CSVVGTGEETQYF
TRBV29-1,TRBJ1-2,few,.,TGCAGCGTTGGTTTAAACAGACCAGGCTATGGCTACACCTTC,CSVGLNRPGYGYTF
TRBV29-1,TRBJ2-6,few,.,TGCAGCACCTGGGCAGGGGCCAACGTCCTGACTTTC,CSTWAGANVLTF
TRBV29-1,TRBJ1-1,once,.,TGCAGCGGTGGGGGGTCAGGGACTGAAGCTTTCTTT,CSGGGSGTEAFF
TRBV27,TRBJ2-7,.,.,TGTGCCAGCAGTTTACGGGCAGGGGTCCACGAGCAGTACTTC,CASSLRAGVHEQYF
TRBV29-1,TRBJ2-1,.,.,TGCAGCGTTGAAGTATCTTCCCTGGACAATGAGCAGTTCTTC,CSVEVSSLDNEQFF